The entry that follows covers one T cell receptor (beta chain) sequence. Deletions cut 2 bases from V and 6 bases from J, with 9 bases between. The CDR3 has 13 amino acids. Germline V gene lookup returns CDR1 SGHRS and CDR2 YFSETQ. This entry is derived from a study of blood T cells in healthy people across ages. The second PCR ran roughly 7 to 12 cycles with a sample-barcoded 5' primer and J-beta primers. Via MiXCR, TCRdb re-called the 5' RACE reads, giving one row per CDR3 protein. The top ten hold 29% of the sample, which has about 290,000 distinct CDR3 sequences, less than 30% seen once. The rearrangement uses TRBV5-1 and TRBJ2-1; D is uncertain. The clonotype was recovered from a woman in her 70s in good health. Specimen: blood. The CDR3 region is CASSFASLNEQFF. CDR3 bases: TGCGCCAGCAGCTTTGCCAGCCTCAATGAGCAGTTCTTC.